The T cell receptor (beta chain) under discussion was sequenced for a study of cytotoxic CD8 clonotypes in ibrutinib-treated CLL. Study conclusions and caveats: Clonality at baseline surpassed age-matched healthy donors and tracked circulating CD8+ T-cell counts. The clonality went up when patients responded to ibrutinib and dropped back toward baseline at progression.

About this clone itself: Its antigen is still unknown.

Germline V CDR1 and CDR2: SEHNR, FQNEAQ (reference sequence). CDR3 length equals 15 residues. The J segment lost 5 bases and the V segment lost 5 bases, leaving 10 bases of the junction unmatched. Libraries were prepared by immunoSEQ multiplex PCR; TCRdb keeps only in-frame clonotypes and omits some of them. The sample yields just under 70,000 clones, under 70% seen once. The specimen was PBMCs, collected after 12 months of ibrutinib treatment. The TCR originated in a human donor with chronic lymphocytic leukemia. This chain uses TRBV7-9 with TRBJ2-7; 9 nucleotides line up with TRBD1. The CDR3 loop reads CASSAWTGDQNEQYF. The DNA of the CDR3 is TGTGCCAGCAGCGCCTGGACAGGGGATCAGAACGAGCAGTACTTC.